This T cell receptor (beta chain) was recovered during a study of shared clonotypes between healthy human individuals. The authors split each subset's genomic DNA evenly across several immunoSEQ plates. Sequenced by immunoSEQ multiplex PCR; TCRdb stores in-frame clones only, minus some. The sample shows roughly 2.2 million clones, over 90% of them seen only once. As concerns this clone: Its target is unknown.

Looked up from germline, CDR1 is SGHKS and CDR2 is YYEKEE (reference sequence). The CDR3 spans 15 residues. V lost 0 bases and J 0 bases, leaving 10 bases between the germline ends. Study outcomes and limitations: Non-shared clonotypes had lower generation probabilities than clonotypes shared by all four sorted-subset donors.

Division of CD4+ cells produced a CD45RA+ naive subset and a CD45RA-negative memory subset. This clonotype was obtained from a man aged 18-30 years in good health. Some clones in this sample may be carry-over from other donors' samples. The rearrangement uses TRBV5-5 and TRBJ2-7; D is perhaps TRBD1 (6 bases). The material sequenced was naive CD4+ T cells from PBMCs. Subset: CD45RA+ positively selected. CDR3 protein: CASSLDQGSSYEQYF. The CDR3 bases are TGTGCCAGCAGCTTGGATCAGGGGAGCTCCTACGAGCAGTACTTC.